This T cell receptor beta chain was captured by sequencing in a study of brain T cells in children with intractable seizures. Study results and caveats: HCMV serostatus was not known, and viral specificity came from CDR3 similarity only. Pre-surgery blood may have been undersampled, hiding some clones.

Note on this clone: What it recognizes is unknown.

Time point indicated: blood from clinic visit 5 months post-surgery; TSC patient then seizure free. Only cases whose brain tissue showed the highest T cell transcript signatures were sequenced. Patients received at least one anti-epileptic drug before surgery. V lost 0 bases to trimming and J lost 1 base, with 9 bases between them. The CDR3 length is 15 residues. The V gene's germline CDR1 is PRHDT and CDR2 FYEKMQ (reference sequence). Sequencing was performed with immunoSEQ multiplex PCR; in TCRdb, only in-frame clones are kept and a portion is missing. This table has 300,000 to 400,000 clones, over 90% appearing once.

The receptor was derived from a boy younger than two with tuberous sclerosis and intractable seizures. Material: peripheral blood, obtained approximately 5 months after surgery. The rearrangement links TRBV13 to TRBJ2-5; D may be TRBD2 (7 bases). The CDR3 region has the DNA TGTGCCAGCAGCTTAGGCCGGGGGGCCCAAGAGACCCAGTACTTC. Residues: CASSLGRGAQETQYF.